The 6 T cell receptor beta chains in this list originate from one sample, sequenced in a study of blood T cell repertoires in COVID-19. Sequencing was performed with immunoSEQ multiplex PCR; in TCRdb, only in-frame clones are kept and a portion is missing. The sample consists of 150,000 or so clones, 80% to 90% of them appearing once. Sequencing was performed on peripheral blood. All receptors come from an elderly man with acute or convalescent COVID-19.

This clone was seen just once. The rearrangement uses TRBV27 and TRBJ2-7; 9 bases align to TRBD1. Germline CDR1 and CDR2: MNHEY and SMNVEV (reference sequence). Trimming at V came to 3 bases and at J to 1 base, leaving 7 bases not matched to a gene. The CDR3 covers 16 residues. CDR3 DNA sequence: TGTGCCAGCAGTTTCCAGAAGACAGGGGGTTCCTACGAGCAGTACTTC. This sequence encodes CASSFQKTGGSYEQYF.

This chain joins TRBV5-1 and TRBJ1-4, with a weak D call TRBD1 (6 bases). Germline loops: CDR1 SGHRS, CDR2 YFSETQ. This CDR3 is built from 16 residues. The V end was cut by 2 bases, the J end by 0 bases, with 11 bases between. CDR3 sequence: CASSFGGPATNEKLFF. As DNA, the CDR3 is TGCGCCAGCAGCTTCGGGGGGCCTGCAACTAATGAAAAACTGTTTTTT.

This clone was detected a few times. This sequence joins TRBV5-5 and TRBJ1-4; D may be TRBD1 (5 bases). CDR3 length equals 16 residues. CDR1 SGHKS and CDR2 YYEKEE come from the germline V gene (reference sequence). The germline V and J ends were trimmed by 3 bases and 0 bases, with 12 bases remaining between them. DNA for the CDR3: TGTGCCAGCAGCTCGGGAGGGGCGGCAACTAATGAAAAACTGTTTTTT. Translation gives CASSSGGAATNEKLFF.

The CDR3 nucleotides read TGTGCCAGCAGCTTGGGACAGACGATGAACACTGAAGCTTTCTTT. It is translated as CASSLGQTMNTEAFF. The genes are TRBV5-6 and TRBJ1-1; the D gene is possibly TRBD1 (5 bases). The CDR3 runs to 15 residues. The V end lost 0 bases, the J end lost 0 bases, and 9 bases lay between the germline ends. Per the germline V gene, CDR1 is SGHDT and CDR2 is YYEEEE.

The chain recombines TRBV5-5 with TRBJ2-7; D is unresolved. The CDR3 is 13 amino acids. CDR1 is SGHKS and CDR2 is YYEKEE in the germline V gene (reference sequence). V lost 6 bases and J lost 1, with 11 bases in between. The CDR3 sequence: CASTPLSSYEQYF. In nucleotides, the CDR3 is TGTGCCAGCACCCCGCTTAGTTCCTACGAGCAGTACTTC.

The gene calls are TRBV5-6 and TRBJ1-1, with D uncertain. The germline CDR1 and CDR2 sequences are SGHDT and YYEEEE. The V gene lost 0 bases and the J gene lost 2 bases, with 11 bases spanning the gap. The CDR3 extends over 15 amino acids. The CDR3 protein is CASSLGTVLNTEAFF. In DNA, the CDR3 is TGTGCCAGCAGCTTGGGTACGGTCCTCAACACTGAAGCTTTCTTT.